The 22 T cell receptor beta chains reported below all come from one sample, sequenced in a study of T cells in Graves' hyperthyroidism and ophthalmopathy. The investigators amplified TCR beta CDR3 regions from RNA transcripts. Initially, a first-round RT-PCR of the TCR CDR3 employed the HTBI primer set. A single record per CDR3 protein comes from TCRdb applying MiXCR to the multiplex PCR reads. The profile shows approximately 620,000 distinct CDR3 sequences, more than 15% of them singletons. Sequenced: blood. The receptors come from a woman aged 40 to 50 with Graves' ophthalmopathy.

In this sample, this clonotype turned up many times. The rearrangement uses TRBV3-1 and TRBJ2-3; D uncertain. The CDR3 has 13 residues. Trimming cost V 6 bases and J 1 base, with 8 bases left between them. The germline V gene has CDR1 LGHDT and CDR2 YNNKEL (reference sequence). The CDR3 loop reads CASRGRGTDTQYF. The CDR3 nucleotides are TGTGCCAGCAGAGGAAGGGGCACAGATACGCAGTATTTT.

This clonotype was seen repeatedly, ten times or more. This sequence joins TRBV12-3 or TRBV12-4 and TRBJ1-5; a possible D gene is TRBD1 (6 bases). The CDR3 runs 14 residues. Trimming stripped 4 bases from V and 0 bases from J, with 7 bases between. CDR3 DNA: TGTGCCAGCAGTTCAGGGGTTAGCAATCAGCCCCAGCATTTT. It encodes CASSSGVSNQPQHF.

The J gene is TRBJ2-1, the V gene TRBV20-1; D is unclear. V was shortened by 0 bases and J by 3 bases, with 21 bases between the two germline ends. Germline V gene sequence: CDR1 DFQATT, CDR2 SNEGSKA (reference sequence). This CDR3 has 18 amino acids. CDR3 sequence: CSARDYQCELAIYNEQFF. CDR3 sequence (DNA): TGCAGTGCTAGAGATTATCAGTGTGAACTGGCGATCTACAATGAGCAGTTCTTC.

This clonotype occurred many times. The chain recombines TRBV3-1 with TRBJ2-1; 10 nucleotides align to TRBD2. The CDR3 runs 17 residues. Germline V gene lookup returns CDR1 LGHDT and CDR2 YNNKEL (reference sequence). V was pared by 0 bases and J by 8 bases, with 10 bases of the junction left unmatched. The CDR3 sequence: CASSQDRASGSLDEQFF. The DNA of the CDR3 is TGTGCCAGCAGCCAAGATCGGGCTAGCGGGAGTTTGGATGAGCAGTTCTTC.

This clonotype was found a few times. The V and J genes are TRBV7-6 and TRBJ2-2; D may be TRBD2 (6 bases). The CDR3 is made up of 18 amino acids. V lost 5 bases, J lost 5 bases, and 24 bases lay in between. Germline-derived CDR1 and CDR2 are SGHVS and FNYEAQ. This CDR3 reads CASSVTPRRAGGTGELFF. Written as DNA, the CDR3 is TGTGCCAGCAGCGTAACCCCCCGCAGGGCTGGGGGGACCGGGGAGCTGTTTTTT. Drawing the rest from reference TRBV7-6 and TRBJ2-2, the complete variable domain is GAGVSQSPRYKVTKRGQDVALRCDPISGHVSLYWYRQALGQGPEFLTYFNYEAQQDKSGLPNDRFSAERPEGSISTLTIQRTEQRDSAMYRCASSVTPRRAGGTGELFFGEGSRLTVL.

This clonotype was picked up many times. V is TRBV2 and J is TRBJ2-1; no definite D call. This CDR3 has 13 amino acids. In germline, CDR1 is SNHLY, CDR2 FYNNEI. The V end lost 10 bases, the J end lost 9 bases, and 19 bases lay between the germline ends. The CDR3 DNA is TGTGCCACCCGAGGTGCTAGTGCTAGTGAGCAGTTCTTC. Protein product: CATRGASASEQFF.

There are a few counts of this clonotype. V is TRBV7-9 and J is TRBJ1-1; unclear D gene. Germline V gene data show CDR1 as SEHNR and CDR2 as FQNEAQ (reference sequence). CDR3 length equals 15 residues. V was shortened by 5 bases and J by 0 bases, with 13 bases between the two germline ends. CDR3 DNA sequence: TGTGCCAGCAGCGCCAATCAGCTCTTGAACACTGAAGCTTTCTTT. Protein sequence: CASSANQLLNTEAFF.

This clonotype has more than one count but fewer than ten. The chain employs TRBV12-3 or TRBV12-4 and TRBJ2-4; D is unclear. The CDR3 sequence is 13 residues long. V was clipped by 10 bases and J by 4 bases, with 14 bases between them. The CDR3 nucleotides are TGTGCCACCCTATCGACCCCTAAAAACATTCAGTACTTC. It encodes CATLSTPKNIQYF.

This clonotype was recorded once. The chain combines TRBV7-9 with TRBJ2-7; 9 nucleotides line up with TRBD1. This CDR3 spans 15 amino acids. V lost 5 bases, J lost 6 bases, and 11 bases stayed unmatched. Germline V gene sequence: CDR1 SEHNR, CDR2 FQNEAQ (reference sequence). As DNA, the CDR3 is TGTGCCAGCAGCAACTCCGGGACAGGGTTCCCCGAGCAGTACTTC. Its translation is CASSNSGTGFPEQYF.

This clonotype was found once. The chain carries TRBV6-1 and TRBJ1-1, with a tentative D call TRBD1 (5 bases). CDR1 and CDR2 (germline): MNHNS, SASEGT. The CDR3 is 15 amino acids. V shed 2 bases and J shed 0 bases, with 10 bases lying between them. The CDR3 DNA follows: TGTGCCAGCAGTGAAACGACAGTTATGAACACTGAAGCTTTCTTT. Its translation is CASSETTVMNTEAFF.

This clonotype was counted many times. The chain's CDR3 is CASSLGQGNYNEQFF. In DNA form, the CDR3 reads TGTGCCAGCAGTTTGGGACAGGGGAACTACAATGAGCAGTTCTTC. The chain couples TRBV2 to TRBJ2-1, with 10 bases fitting TRBD1. After removal of 5 bases from V and 3 bases from J, the junction contained 4 bases not matched to a gene. This CDR3 region has 15 residues. In germline, CDR1 is SNHLY, CDR2 FYNNEI.

This clonotype was detected many times. The chain recombines TRBV7-8 with TRBJ2-7; TRBD1 matches at 9 bases. The CDR3 spans 14 residues. Germline V gene lookup returns CDR1 SGHVS and CDR2 FQNEAQ. V dropped 3 bases and J dropped 8; count of bases not matched to a gene: 8. CDR3 region: CASSFTDGTGKQYF. The CDR3 DNA sequence: TGTGCCAGCAGCTTCACCGACGGGACAGGGAAGCAGTACTTC.

The rearrangement joins TRBV2 to TRBJ1-6; TRBD1 matches at 9 bases. The CDR3 length is 16 residues. CDR1 SNHLY and CDR2 FYNNEI come from the germline V gene. The J segment lost 6 bases and the V segment lost 8 bases, leaving 11 bases of the junction unmatched. The CDR3 protein is CASGLRDRVLNSPLHF. The CDR3 DNA sequence: TGTGCCAGCGGCCTCCGGGACAGGGTTCTTAATTCACCCCTCCACTTT.

Many counts were recorded for this clonotype. The rearrangement joins TRBV11-2 to TRBJ2-3; TRBD2 matches 8 bases. Germline V lookup: CDR1 SGHAT, CDR2 FQNNGV. Trimming removed 0 bases from V and 3 bases from J; junction bases left unmatched: 2. CDR3 length: 15 amino acids. CDR3 bases: TGTGCCAGCAGCTTAGACGGGGGGGCAACAGATACGCAGTATTTT. Its protein is CASSLDGGATDTQYF.

This clonotype has just a few counts. The chain links TRBV12-3 or TRBV12-4 to TRBJ2-2; a weak D match, TRBD2 (5 bases). Trimming cost V 0 bases and J 6 bases, with 11 bases left between them. The CDR3 has 15 amino acids. CDR3 bases: TGTGCCAGCAGTTTAGCGCCTAGCACAGCCGGGGAGCTGTTTTTT. Its translation: CASSLAPSTAGELFF.

The rearrangement links TRBV28 to TRBJ2-1; 15 nucleotides align to TRBD2. V trimming: 11 bases; J trimming: 3 bases; junction bases outside the gene matches: 14. The CDR3 is 18 amino acids. Germline CDR1 is MDHEN and CDR2 is SYDVKM. CDR3 amino acids: CACRGTSGRPGRYNEQFF. The CDR3 nucleotides are TGTGCCTGCCGCGGGACTAGCGGGAGGCCCGGTCGCTACAATGAGCAGTTCTTC. The variable domain in full, with the rest retrieved from reference TRBV28 and TRBJ2-1, is DVKVTQSSRYLVKRTGEKVFLECVQDMDHENMFWYRQDPGLGLRLIYFSYDVKMKEKGDIPEGYSVSREKKERFSLILESASTNQTSMYLCACRGTSGRPGRYNEQFFGPGTRLTVL.

This clonotype was seen a few times. This sequence joins TRBV19 and TRBJ2-3; 10 nucleotides match TRBD2. After removal of 6 bases from V and 2 bases from J, the junction contained 11 bases not matched to a gene. The CDR3 length is 17 residues. The germline CDR1 and CDR2 sequences are LNHDA and SQIVND (reference sequence). CDR3 protein: CASSNTGTSANTDTQYF. In DNA, the CDR3 is TGTGCCAGTAGCAACACCGGGACTAGCGCGAACACAGATACGCAGTATTTT.

This clonotype was detected many times. This chain links TRBV5-1 with TRBJ2-7; 7 positions match TRBD1. J was trimmed by 5 bases and V by 2 bases; bases with no gene match: 10. The CDR3 is made up of 15 amino acids. Germline assignment: CDR1 SGHRS and CDR2 YFSETQ. CDR3 DNA sequence: TGCGCCAGCAGCTTCGGAGACAGGGAAGCCCACGAGCAGTACTTC. As protein: CASSFGDREAHEQYF.

This clonotype has more than one count but fewer than ten. This chain connects TRBV10-3 to TRBJ2-2, with D unresolved. Germline V gene sequence: CDR1 ENHRY, CDR2 SYGVKD. Trimming took 6 bases from V and 7 from J, leaving 6 bases between them. This CDR3 has 11 residues. This chain's CDR3 is CAIRRDGELFF. CDR3 sequence (DNA): TGTGCCATCAGACGTGACGGGGAGCTGTTTTTT.

V is TRBV29-1 and J is TRBJ2-2; D may match TRBD1 or TRBD2 (5 bases each). The germline V gene encodes CDR1 SQVTM and CDR2 ANQGSEA. The CDR3 consists of 13 residues. V dropped 5 bases and J dropped 5 bases, with 12 bases sitting between them. The CDR3 here is CSVKDTGTGELFF. The CDR3 DNA sequence: TGCAGCGTTAAGGACACGGGGACCGGGGAGCTGTTTTTT.

Many counts were recorded for this clonotype. The chain has TRBV5-8 and TRBJ1-1, with 8 bases lining up with TRBD1. CDR3 size: 17 residues. Germline V gene data show CDR1 as SGHTS and CDR2 as YDEGEE. V dropped 4 bases and J dropped 4; count of bases not matched to a gene: 15. The CDR3, as DNA: TGTGCCAGCAGCATTGACAGGGGCGGCCAATTTTTCACTGAAGCTTTCTTT. Encoded protein: CASSIDRGGQFFTEAFF.

In its sample, this clonotype was seen many times. The rearrangement joins TRBV20-1 to TRBJ2-1; TRBD2 aligns across 7 bases. J gave up 7 bases and V 3 bases, and 15 bases lay outside the gene matches. The V gene's germline CDR1 is DFQATT and CDR2 SNEGSKA (reference sequence). The CDR3 is 16 residues long. Written as DNA, the CDR3 is TGCAGTGCTAGCATCGGCGGGAGTCCTCCGGGGAATGAGCAGTTCTTC. Residues: CSASIGGSPPGNEQFF.